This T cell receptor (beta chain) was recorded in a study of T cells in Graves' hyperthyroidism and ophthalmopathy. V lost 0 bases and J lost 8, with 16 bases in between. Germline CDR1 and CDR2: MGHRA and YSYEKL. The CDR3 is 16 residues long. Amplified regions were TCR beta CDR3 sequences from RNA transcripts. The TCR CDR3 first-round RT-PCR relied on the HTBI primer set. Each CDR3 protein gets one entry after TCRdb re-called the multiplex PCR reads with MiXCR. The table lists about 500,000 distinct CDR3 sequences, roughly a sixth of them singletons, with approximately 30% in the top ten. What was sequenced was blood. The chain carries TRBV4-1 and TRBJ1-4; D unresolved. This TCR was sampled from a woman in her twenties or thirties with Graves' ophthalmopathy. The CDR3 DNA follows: TGCGCCAGCAGCCAAGATCGGAAGGGAATCGTGGAAAAACTGTTTTTT. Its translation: CASSQDRKGIVEKLFF.